The source of this T cell receptor beta chain is a study of blood T cell repertoires in COVID-19. Turning to the study itself: Collection of acute and convalescent COVID-19 samples took place in the United States, Italy and Spain.

Using immunoSEQ multiplex PCR, the repertoire was profiled, and TCRdb retains in-frame clones only, with some absent. The repertoire holds a few hundred thousand clones, roughly 84% seen once, with 1% in the top ten. CDR1 is SGHAT and CDR2 is FQNNGV in the germline V gene. The CDR3 runs 19 residues. The V and J ends lost 0 bases and 4 bases, in that order; junction bases with no gene match: 12. This rearrangement joins TRBV11-2 to TRBJ2-1, with 10 nucleotides matching TRBD2. The material sequenced was peripheral blood. This TCR derives from a middle-aged man with active or convalescent COVID-19. The DNA for the CDR3 is TGTGCCAGCAGCTTAGATCATTTCCTAGCGGGAGAGCGTTACAATGAGCAGTTCTTC. This codes for CASSLDHFLAGERYNEQFF.